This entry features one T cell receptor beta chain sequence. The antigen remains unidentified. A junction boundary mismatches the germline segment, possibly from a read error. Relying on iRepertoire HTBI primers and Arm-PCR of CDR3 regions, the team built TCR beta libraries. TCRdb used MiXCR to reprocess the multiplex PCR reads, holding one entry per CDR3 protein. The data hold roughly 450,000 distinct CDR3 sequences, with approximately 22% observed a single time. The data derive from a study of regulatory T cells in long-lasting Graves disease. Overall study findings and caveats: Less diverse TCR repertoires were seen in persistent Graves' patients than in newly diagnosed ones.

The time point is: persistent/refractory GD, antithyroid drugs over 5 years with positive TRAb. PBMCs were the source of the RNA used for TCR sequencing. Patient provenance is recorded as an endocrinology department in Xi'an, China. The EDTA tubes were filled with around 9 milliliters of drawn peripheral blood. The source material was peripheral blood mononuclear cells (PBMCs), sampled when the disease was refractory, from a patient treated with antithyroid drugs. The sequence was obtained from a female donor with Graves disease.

CDR3 region: CASSQVQDNEKLFF. The CDR3 nucleotides read TGCGCCAGCAGCCAAGTTCAAGATAATGAAAAACTGTTTTTT. The chain employs TRBV7-8 and TRBJ1-4; D is ambiguous. The germline V gene has CDR1 SGHVS and CDR2 FQNEAQ. This CDR3 comprises 14 residues.